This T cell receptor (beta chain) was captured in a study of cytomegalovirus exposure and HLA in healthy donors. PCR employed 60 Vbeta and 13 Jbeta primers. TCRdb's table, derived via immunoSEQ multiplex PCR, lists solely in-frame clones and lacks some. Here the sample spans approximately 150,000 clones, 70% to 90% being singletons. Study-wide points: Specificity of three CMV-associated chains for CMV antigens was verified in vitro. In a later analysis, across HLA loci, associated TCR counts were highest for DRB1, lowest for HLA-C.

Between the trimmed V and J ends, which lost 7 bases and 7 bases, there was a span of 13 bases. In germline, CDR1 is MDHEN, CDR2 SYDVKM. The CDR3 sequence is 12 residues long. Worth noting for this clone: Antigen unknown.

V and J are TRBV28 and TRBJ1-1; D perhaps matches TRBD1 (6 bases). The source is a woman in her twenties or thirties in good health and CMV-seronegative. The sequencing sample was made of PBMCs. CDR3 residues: CASKTTGLEAFF. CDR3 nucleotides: TGTGCCAGCAAAACCACAGGGCTTGAAGCTTTCTTT.